This T cell receptor beta chain was sequenced in a study of blood T cell repertoires in COVID-19. Across the study: Donors in the United States, Italy and Spain gave samples during acute or convalescent COVID-19. PBMCs, B-cell-depleted T cells, or T cells provided the cDNA or gDNA that made up the material.

Per germline, CDR1 MDHEN and CDR2 SYDVKM. The CDR3 has 15 residues. Per the authors' pipeline: Reference gene primer amplification yielded estimated nucleated cell counts. Libraries were prepared by immunoSEQ multiplex PCR; TCRdb keeps only in-frame clonotypes and omits some of them. V, J and clone size are taken as reported in that table, and D and trimming were inferred from the DNA itself. The table shows over 250,000 clones, with about four fifths occurring only once. Regarding this clone: At one of its ends the junction is not consistent with the germline gene, which may arise from a read error.

The genes are TRBV28 and TRBJ2-7, with a weak D call TRBD2 (5 bases). Input material: peripheral blood. This receptor was obtained from a woman in her fifties or sixties who had recovered from COVID-19. The CDR3 protein is CASSLSEGSSHEQYF. CDR3 coding DNA: TGTGCCAGCAGTTTATCAGAAGGGAGCTCCCACGAGCAGTACTTC.